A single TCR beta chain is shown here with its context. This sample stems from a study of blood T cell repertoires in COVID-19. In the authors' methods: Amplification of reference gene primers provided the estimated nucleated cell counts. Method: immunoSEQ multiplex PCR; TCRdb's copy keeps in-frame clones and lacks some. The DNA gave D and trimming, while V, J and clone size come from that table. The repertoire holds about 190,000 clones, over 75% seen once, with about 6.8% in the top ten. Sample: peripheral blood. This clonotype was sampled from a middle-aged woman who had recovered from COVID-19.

The CDR3 sequence: CASSLNPGLALGQFF. CDR3 coding DNA: TGTGCCAGCAGCTTAAATCCGGGGCTAGCGTTAGGGCAGTTCTTC. V and J are TRBV7-3 and TRBJ2-1; the D gene is possibly TRBD2 (6 bases). This CDR3 comprises 15 residues. Germline V gene sequence: CDR1 SGHTA, CDR2 FQGTGA. V was pared by 1 base and J by 12 bases, with 19 bases between.